What follows describes a single TCR beta chain. The target of this receptor is not known. Within one base of it there is no much larger clone, and no base qualities were kept. The sample originates from a study of blood T cell repertoires in COVID-19 (dated by TCRdb to between 2020 and 2021). Background on the whole study: Collaborator samples came from the United States, Italy and Spain and covered acute and convalescent phases of COVID-19. The prospective study material was composed of cDNA or gDNA derived from T cells, B-cell-depleted T cells, or PBMCs. Deeply sampled blood TCRbeta repertoires from subjects exposed to, actively infected with, or recovered from COVID-19 were included in the dataset. The repertoires were released in a freely available public database intended as a resource for research on the immune response to SARS-CoV-2. The samples were drawn from the first 160 participants of the ongoing ImmuneRACE study and from 1,254 subjects provided by 6 global collaborators. The sample metadata nearly always contained a de-identified subject ID, COVID-19 status, age in years and sex. Where HLA class I and class II types were available, the types were taken from metadata supplied by the sample provider, not from assay-based typing. Overall study results and their limits: How much clinical and demographic metadata was included differed by source and by participant, and the metadata was provided uncurated.

Whole blood was collected in K2EDTA tubes by collaborating institutions according to the institutions' own protocols. For TCRbeta analysis, collaborators shipped samples in one of three forms: frozen whole blood, isolated PBMCs, or DNA extracted from either of those sample types. Germline trimming: 7 bases from V, 3 bases from J; junction bases outside gene matches: 10. The germline V gene sets CDR1 to MDHEN and CDR2 to SYDVKM. The CDR3 measures 15 amino acids from cysteine to phenylalanine. The CDR3 DNA has 45 bases and is translated from base 1. TCRbeta CDR3 regions were amplified from genomic DNA by means of the immunoSEQ Assay, a bias-controlled multiplex PCR. The paper's data handling went like this. Nucleated cell counts per sample were estimated from amplification of reference gene primers within the assay. To quantify the absolute abundance of each unique TCRbeta CDR3 rearrangement, sequence reads were collapsed and filtered. For each sample, productive Simpson clonality was calculated by taking the square root of Simpson's diversity index across productive rearrangements. TCRdb obtained this table from immuneACCESS and retained in-frame rearrangements with V and J assigned. These tables miss some clones; where compared with another copy, unresolved V genes account for less than half of the shortfall, and the remainder is unexplained. The DNA gave D and trimming, while V, J and clone size come from that table. Across this sample there are 200,000 or so clones, with 80% to 90% seen only once. More than 2.5% of the sample belongs to the ten largest clones.

The rearrangement combines TRBV28 with TRBJ2-5; TRBD2 matches 8 bases in the middle. The clonotype comes from a man in his sixties with acute or convalescent COVID-19. The sample taken for sequencing was peripheral blood. The nucleotide sequence is given as TGTGCCAGCACCAAAGAGCGGGAGAAAGAAGAGACCCAGTACTTC. Translation gives CASTKEREKEETQYF.